The TCR beta chain under discussion was sequenced for a study of read filtering for tumor transcriptome and immune sequencing. Study-level background: Patients were approximately 17 male and 13 to 15 female, mean age approximately 60 years, range about 47 to 85. R-ISS stage counts were 8 for I, about 15 for II, about 7 for III. Broader study findings: IR-seq captured clonotypes deeper and more reliably than RNA-seq. This fraction held mixed bone marrow immune cells after CD138-negative sorting.

From germline, CDR1 is MNHEY and CDR2 SVGEGT. V dropped 3 bases and J dropped 5 bases, with 14 bases sitting between them. This CDR3 spans 14 amino acids. In this sample, this clonotype turned up a few times. What it binds is unknown. From roughly 390 ng of RNA, a library with molecular barcoded alpha/delta and beta/gamma adaptors was made. Each CDR3 protein gets one entry after TCRdb re-called the reads with MiXCR. The sample records 130,000 or so distinct CDR3 sequences, approximately 13% being singletons. V and J are TRBV6-2 or TRBV6-3 and TRBJ2-7; D might be TRBD1 (6 bases). The receptor comes from a donor aged 40 or over with multiple myeloma. Sequenced: a population of CD138-negative cells sorted from bone marrow. CDR3 bases: TGTGCCAGCAGTTATTTGGGGGCCATGGACGAGCAGTACTTC. Its protein is CASSYLGAMDEQYF.